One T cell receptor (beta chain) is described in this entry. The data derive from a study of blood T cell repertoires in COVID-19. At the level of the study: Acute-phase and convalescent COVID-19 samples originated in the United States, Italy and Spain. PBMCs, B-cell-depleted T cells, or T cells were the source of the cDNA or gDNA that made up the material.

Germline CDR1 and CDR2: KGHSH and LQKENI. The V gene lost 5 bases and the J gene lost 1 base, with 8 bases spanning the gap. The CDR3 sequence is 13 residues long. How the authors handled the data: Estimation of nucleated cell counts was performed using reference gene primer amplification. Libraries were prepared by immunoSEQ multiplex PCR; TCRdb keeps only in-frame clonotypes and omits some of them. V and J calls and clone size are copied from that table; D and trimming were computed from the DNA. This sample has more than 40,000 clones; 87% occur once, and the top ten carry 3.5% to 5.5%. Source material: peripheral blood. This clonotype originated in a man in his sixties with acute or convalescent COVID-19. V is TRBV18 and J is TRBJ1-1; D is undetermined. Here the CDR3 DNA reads TGTGCCAGCTCATTCGGAGAGAACACTGAAGCTTTCTTT. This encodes CASSFGENTEAFF.